A single sample is the source of the 26 T cell receptor beta chains below, sequenced in a study of Tregs in tolerant kidney transplant recipients. Clones were read by immunoSEQ multiplex PCR, and TCRdb kept only the in-frame ones, dropping some. Of fewer than 60,000 clones in the sample, 91% were seen once. Mixed chimerism was transient after nonmyeloablative marrow transplants from related graft donors. Specimen: CD8+ T cells from blood (PBMCs), collected 24 months after the transplant. These receptor sequences come from a human patient who received a combined kidney and bone marrow transplant. The T cells may come from the graft donor.

The chain links TRBV13 to TRBJ2-3; 8 nucleotides line up with TRBD2. Germline values: CDR1 PRHDT, CDR2 FYEKMQ (reference sequence). The CDR3 has 15 amino acids. After removal of 5 bases from V and 2 bases from J, the junction contained 6 bases not matched to a gene. CDR3 sequence: CASSPRTSPTDTQYF. As DNA, the CDR3 is TGTGCCAGCAGCCCACGGACTAGCCCCACAGATACGCAGTATTTT. Together with reference TRBV13 and TRBJ2-3, the CDR3 gives the full variable domain: AAGVIQSPRHLIKEKRETATLKCYPIPRHDTVYWYQQGPGQDPQFLISFYEKMQSDKGSIPDRFSAQQFSDYHSELNMSSLELGDSALYFCASSPRTSPTDTQYFGPGTRLTVL.

This clone is a singleton in its sample. J is TRBJ2-7 and V is TRBV5-1, with D perhaps matching TRBD2 (5 bases). This CDR3 is 14 amino acids long. From germline, CDR1 is SGHRS and CDR2 YFSETQ. Trimming cost V 4 bases and J 4 bases, with 15 bases left between them. The CDR3 bases are TGCGCCAGCAGCCGGGGTCCGTCACCTTACGAGCAGTACTTC. Protein product: CASSRGPSPYEQYF.

This chain joins TRBV18 and TRBJ2-7, with D perhaps TRBD1 (5 bases). Germline V gene lookup returns CDR1 KGHSH and CDR2 LQKENI. V lost 6 bases, J lost 3 bases, and 12 bases lay in between. This CDR3 spans 13 amino acids. The CDR3 nucleotides are TGTGCCAGCTCCCCAGACAGTGGCTACGAGCAGTACTTC. It yields the protein CASSPDSGYEQYF.

This chain connects TRBV2 to TRBJ1-1, with D perhaps TRBD1 (5 bases). Germline CDR1 is SNHLY and CDR2 is FYNNEI. The CDR3 has 14 amino acids. Trimming took off 5 bases at V and 0 bases at J, with 10 bases between the two ends. The CDR3 sequence: CASSPDTLNTEAFF. The CDR3 coding sequence is TGTGCCAGCAGTCCGGACACGTTGAACACTGAAGCTTTCTTT.

The rearrangement links TRBV5-6 to TRBJ2-7; 9 bases are a match to TRBD1. CDR1 and CDR2 (germline): SGHDT, YYEEEE. CDR3 length equals 16 residues. Trimming removed 4 bases from V and 4 bases from J; junction bases left unmatched: 12. For the CDR3, the DNA is TGTGCCAGCAGCCGCTACCGGGACAGGGTTCTTTACGAGCAGTACTTC. It specifies CASSRYRDRVLYEQYF.

With regard to this clone: Compared with germline, one end of the junction differs, possibly owing to a read error. The CDR3 sequence is CANSLARGGANVLTF. DNA of the CDR3: TGTGCCAACAGCCTCGCCCGGGGTGGGGCCAACGTCCTGACTTTC. This chain links TRBV13 with TRBJ2-6; a weak D match, TRBD2 (5 bases). The germline gives CDR1 PRHDT, CDR2 FYEKMQ (reference sequence). The CDR3 length is 15 residues.

Details on this clone: At the DNA level, this CDR3 is encoded by other sequences in the same sample as well. The chain combines TRBV7-9 with TRBJ1-6; TRBD1 agrees at 7 bases. The V gene's germline CDR1 is SEHNR and CDR2 FQNEAQ (reference sequence). The V segment lost 6 bases and the J segment 8 bases; nucleotides outside the gene matches: 10. CDR3 length: 15 amino acids. Here the CDR3 reads CASSLVQGIDSPLHF. CDR3 nucleotide sequence: TGTGCCAGCAGTTTGGTACAGGGGATAGATTCACCCCTCCACTTT.

The CDR3 bases are TGTGCCAGCAGTGGGACTAGCGGGGGGCCCCTCTCCTACAATGAGCAGTTCTTC. It codes for CASSGTSGGPLSYNEQFF. This chain joins TRBV2 and TRBJ2-1, with 14 bases identical to TRBD2. Germline V gives CDR1 SNHLY, CDR2 FYNNEI. CDR3 size: 18 residues. V dropped 4 bases and J dropped 0; count of bases not matched to a gene: 5.

This clone was picked up one time. The chain recombines TRBV28 with TRBJ2-3; perhaps TRBD2 as D (5 bases). Trimming removed 2 bases at V and 0 bases at J, with 12 bases between. The CDR3 extends over 16 amino acids. Germline lookup yields CDR1 MDHEN and CDR2 SYDVKM. The CDR3 spells CASSLELAGSTDTQYF. Here the CDR3 DNA reads TGTGCCAGCAGTTTAGAGCTAGCCGGGAGCACAGATACGCAGTATTTT.

V gene TRBV9 combines with J gene TRBJ2-2; TRBD1 agrees at 12 bases. Germline CDR1 is SGDLS and CDR2 is YYNGEE. J was trimmed by 6 bases and V by 0 bases; bases with no gene match: 6. The CDR3 runs 17 residues. The CDR3 DNA reads TGTGCCAGCAGCGTAGCTTGGGGACAGGGGGCCGCCGGGGAGCTGTTTTTT. The encoded protein is CASSVAWGQGAAGELFF. Full variable domain (rest looked up from reference TRBV9 and TRBJ2-2): DSGVTQTPKHLITATGQRVTLRCSPRSGDLSVYWYQQSLDQGLQFLIQYYNGEERAKGNILERFSAQQFPDLHSELNLSSLELGDSALYFCASSVAWGQGAAGELFFGEGSRLTVL.

The genes are TRBV7-3 and TRBJ2-3; 12 bases line up with TRBD2. V trimming: 5 bases; J trimming: 6 bases; junction bases outside the gene matches: 6. The germline V gene has CDR1 SGHTA and CDR2 FQGTGA. The CDR3 spans 15 residues. As DNA, the CDR3 is TGTGCCAGCAGCAAACTAGCGGGGGGCGACGATACGCAGTATTTT. Its translation: CASSKLAGGDDTQYF.

This clone was observed a few times. The rearrangement uses TRBV5-6 and TRBJ1-3; 9 nucleotides line up with TRBD1. V dropped 5 bases and J dropped 2; count of bases not matched to a gene: 8. This CDR3 has 16 amino acids. The V gene's germline CDR1 is SGHDT and CDR2 YYEEEE. The CDR3 DNA is TGTGCCAGCAGACGAGGCCGGGACAGGGCTGGAAACACCATATATTTT. It codes for CASRRGRDRAGNTIYF.

The table lists this clone with a count of one. The V call is TRBV27, the J call TRBJ2-7; TRBD1 matches 7 bases. The germline CDR1 and CDR2 sequences are MNHEY and SMNVEV (reference sequence). The CDR3 loop spans 15 amino acids. With 3 bases clipped from V and 1 base from J, the junction kept 6 bases outside the gene matches. The CDR3 nucleotides read TGTGCCAGCAGTTTGACAGGGAGCCCTTCCTACGAGCAGTACTTC. The encoded protein is CASSLTGSPSYEQYF.

V is TRBV4-3 and J is TRBJ2-7; D remains ambiguous. V dropped 0 bases and J dropped 3 bases, with 6 bases sitting between them. CDR1 LGHNA and CDR2 YSLEER come from the germline V gene. The CDR3 consists of 13 residues. The DNA for the CDR3 is TGCGCCAGCAGCCAAGATTCAGGCTACGAGCAGTACTTC. Its protein product is CASSQDSGYEQYF.

The chain joins TRBV7-9 to TRBJ2-5; 8 positions match TRBD2. This CDR3 is built from 15 residues. CDR1 and CDR2 from the germline V gene are SEHNR and FQNEAQ (reference sequence). V was clipped by 5 bases and J by 4 bases; unmatched bases: 9. The DNA of the CDR3 is TGTGCCAGCAGCCCCAATAGCGGGATTGGAGAGACCCAGTACTTC. Translated: CASSPNSGIGETQYF.

A single count supports this clone. This CDR3 is CASRQLAGPTDTQYF. The CDR3 DNA sequence: TGTGCCAGCAGACAACTAGCGGGGCCCACAGATACGCAGTATTTT. This chain uses TRBV13 with TRBJ2-3; 10 nucleotides align to TRBD2. CDR1 PRHDT and CDR2 FYEKMQ come from the germline V gene (reference sequence). The CDR3 is 15 residues long. V trimming: 6 bases; J trimming: 2 bases; junction bases outside the gene matches: 5.

This sequence joins TRBV13 and TRBJ1-1; 11 bases line up with TRBD1. CDR3 size: 15 residues. Trimming at V came to 4 bases and at J to 5 bases, leaving 6 bases not matched to a gene. The germline V gene has CDR1 PRHDT and CDR2 FYEKMQ (reference sequence). CDR3 DNA sequence: TGTGCCAGCAGCTCACGGACAGGGGGCGGAACTGAAGCTTTCTTT. Protein product: CASSSRTGGGTEAFF.

This clone was seen once. The CDR3 DNA reads TGTGCCAGCAGTTTCTCTAGCGGGAATGGCGAGCAGTACTTC. Residues: CASSFSSGNGEQYF. The V gene is TRBV27, the J gene TRBJ2-7; 9 nucleotides match TRBD2. CDR1 is MNHEY and CDR2 is SMNVEV in the germline V gene (reference sequence). V trimming: 3 bases; J trimming: 6 bases; junction bases outside the gene matches: 6. The CDR3 loop spans 14 amino acids.

This chain uses TRBV6-1 with TRBJ2-3, with 8 bases fitting TRBD2. This CDR3 spans 14 amino acids. Germline V CDR1 and CDR2: MNHNS, SASEGT. CDR3 nucleotide sequence: TGTGTCACCGGGGCAGCGGGAGTGGAAGATACGCAGTATTTT. It codes for CVTGAAGVEDTQYF.

Details on this clone: A single base is all that separates this from a far larger clone, so a read error is likely. The V and J genes are TRBV27 and TRBJ1-2; TRBD1 matches 7 bases. This CDR3 is 13 amino acids long. The germline CDR1 and CDR2 sequences are MNHEY and SMNVEV (reference sequence). DNA for the CDR3: TGTGCCAGCAGTATAGACAGGGCGGTTGGCTACCCCTTC. It translates to CASSIDRAVGYPF.

V gene TRBV19 combines with J gene TRBJ1-1; D remains unclear. This CDR3 contains 15 residues. The V end was cut by 0 bases, the J end by 5 bases, with 13 bases between. Germline V gene data show CDR1 as LNHDA and CDR2 as SQIVND (reference sequence). The CDR3 nucleotides are TGTGCCAGTAGTATAGATCTATTGGAGTTAACTGAAGCTTTCTTT. It encodes CASSIDLLELTEAFF.

V usage is TRBV5-6 and J usage is TRBJ2-5, with a possible D match to TRBD1 (5 bases). The J call may be mistaken, given a closer DNA end match to TRBJ2-7. Germline V lookup: CDR1 SGHDT, CDR2 YYEEEE. The CDR3 spans 15 residues. As DNA, the CDR3 is TGTGCCAGCAGCTTGGAAGGGGTAGAGTGGTACGAGCAGTACTTC. Translation: CASSLEGVEWYEQYF.

The V gene is TRBV30, the J gene TRBJ2-7; D is possibly TRBD1 (7 bases). Germline V lookup: CDR1 GTSNPN, CDR2 SVGIG (reference sequence). V was shortened by 3 bases and J by 1 base, with 13 bases between the two germline ends. CDR3 length: 14 residues. CDR3 residues: CAWREEGASYEQYF. The DNA for the CDR3 is TGTGCCTGGAGGGAGGAGGGGGCTTCCTACGAGCAGTACTTC. The complete variable domain, with remaining parts taken from reference TRBV30 and TRBJ2-7, reads SQTIHQWPATLVQPVGSPLSLECTVEGTSNPNLYWYRQAAGRGLQLLFYSVGIGQISSEVPQNLSASRPQDRQFILSSKKLLLSDSGFYLCAWREEGASYEQYFGPGTRLTVT.

This rearrangement joins TRBV7-9 to TRBJ2-1, with 14 bases matching TRBD2. The CDR3 consists of 16 residues. Unmatched junction bases numbered 6, after V lost 4 bases and J lost 7 bases. CDR1 and CDR2 (germline): SEHNR, FQNEAQ (reference sequence). CDR3 protein: CASSSGLAGAGNEQFF. The CDR3 bases are TGTGCCAGCAGCTCGGGACTAGCGGGAGCTGGGAATGAGCAGTTCTTC.

This clone was observed a single time. This chain joins TRBV4-3 and TRBJ2-7; D perhaps matches TRBD2 (6 bases). In germline, CDR1 is LGHNA, CDR2 YSLEER. CDR3 length: 15 amino acids. The V and J ends lost 0 bases and 7 bases respectively, with 16 bases between them. The CDR3 here is CASSQERGAWVEQYF. The CDR3 nucleotides read TGCGCCAGCAGCCAAGAGCGGGGTGCCTGGGTGGAGCAGTACTTC.

The J gene is TRBJ1-5, the V gene TRBV5-3; D is uncertain. TRBV5-3 is an ORF, with its function uncertain. This CDR3 region has 14 residues. Between the trimmed V and J ends, which lost 2 bases and 2 bases, there was a span of 8 bases. This CDR3 reads CARSFGKGNQPQHF. CDR3 bases: TGTGCCAGAAGCTTCGGGAAGGGCAATCAGCCCCAGCATTTT.